This T cell receptor beta chain stems from a study of T cell changes during pregnancy in multiple sclerosis. This CDR3 comprises 15 residues. Germline lookup yields CDR1 MGHRA and CDR2 YSYEKL. Unmatched junction bases numbered 5, after V lost 4 bases and J lost 1 base. Profiled with immunoSEQ multiplex PCR; TCRdb holds only in-frame clones, not every one. There are roughly 59,000 clones in the sample; around 91% occur only once, and about 1.3% lies in the top ten. The sample was peripheral blood, taken in the third trimester of pregnancy. This receptor was taken from a female donor in good health, enrolled as a control in a pregnancy study. The V gene is TRBV4-1, the J gene TRBJ1-1, with 8 bases fitting TRBD1. Here the CDR3 reads CASSLGTGANTEAFF. DNA for the CDR3: TGCGCCAGCAGCCTTGGGACAGGCGCGAACACTGAAGCTTTCTTT.